Sequencing of this T cell receptor beta chain was carried out in a study of blood T cells in healthy people across ages. The germline gives CDR1 MNHEY, CDR2 SVGEGT. This CDR3 contains 15 residues. After removal of 5 bases from V and 11 bases from J, the junction contained 14 bases not matched to a gene. A sample-barcoded 5' primer and a J-beta primer mix were used in a second PCR of about 7 to 12 cycles. Via MiXCR, TCRdb re-called the 5' RACE reads, giving one row per CDR3 protein. The table has around 1.1 million distinct CDR3 sequences, 35% to 40% seen once; the top ten hold around 12%. This clonotype showed up just once.

The sequence was collected from a young man in good health. Sample: blood. The V gene is TRBV6-2 or TRBV6-3, the J gene TRBJ2-5; 10 bases are a match to TRBD1. In DNA, the CDR3 is TGTGCCAGCAGTCCCCCGGGACAGGGGCAGAATGAGCAGTACTTC. Translating it yields CASSPPGQGQNEQYF.